The text below deals with one T cell receptor (beta chain). The record originates from a study of blood T cell repertoires in COVID-19. Study at large: Acute and convalescent COVID-19 samples came from the United States, Italy and Spain. From T cells, B-cell-depleted T cells, or PBMCs came the material, which was cDNA or gDNA.

Germline V gene sequence: CDR1 SGHAT, CDR2 FQNNGV. The V gene lost 5 bases and the J gene lost 7 bases, with 12 bases spanning the gap. The CDR3 covers 13 residues. In the original analysis: It was from reference gene primer amplification that nucleated cell counts were estimated. Sequencing was performed with immunoSEQ multiplex PCR; in TCRdb, only in-frame clones are kept and a portion is missing. V, J and clone size derive from that table, while D and trimming were established from the DNA sequence. The sample includes roughly 70,000 clones, around 80% of them seen just once. The chain uses TRBV11-2 and TRBJ1-5; possible D gene TRBD1, 5 bases. Sequencing was carried out using peripheral blood. The receptor's source is a human donor in a cohort sampled during active COVID-19. The CDR3 DNA sequence: TGTGCCAGCAGCACGGACATTTTGCAGCCCCAGCATTTT. Translating gives CASSTDILQPQHF.